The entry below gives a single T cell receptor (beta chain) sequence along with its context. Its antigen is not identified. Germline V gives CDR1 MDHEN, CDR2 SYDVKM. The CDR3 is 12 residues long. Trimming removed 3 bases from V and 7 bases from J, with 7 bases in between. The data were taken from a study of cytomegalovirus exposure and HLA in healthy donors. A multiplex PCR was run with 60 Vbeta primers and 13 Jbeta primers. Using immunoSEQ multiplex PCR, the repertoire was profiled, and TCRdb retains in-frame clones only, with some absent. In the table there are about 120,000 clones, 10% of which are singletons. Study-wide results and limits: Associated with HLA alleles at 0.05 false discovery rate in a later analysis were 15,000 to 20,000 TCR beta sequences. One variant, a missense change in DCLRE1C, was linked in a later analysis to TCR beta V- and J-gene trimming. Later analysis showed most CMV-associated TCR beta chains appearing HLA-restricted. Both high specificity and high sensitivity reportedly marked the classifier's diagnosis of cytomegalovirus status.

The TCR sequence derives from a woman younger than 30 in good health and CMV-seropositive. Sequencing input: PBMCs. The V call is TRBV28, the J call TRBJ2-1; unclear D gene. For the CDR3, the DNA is TGTGCCAGCAGTTTTGAGAGAAATGAGCAGTTCTTC. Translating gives CASSFERNEQFF.